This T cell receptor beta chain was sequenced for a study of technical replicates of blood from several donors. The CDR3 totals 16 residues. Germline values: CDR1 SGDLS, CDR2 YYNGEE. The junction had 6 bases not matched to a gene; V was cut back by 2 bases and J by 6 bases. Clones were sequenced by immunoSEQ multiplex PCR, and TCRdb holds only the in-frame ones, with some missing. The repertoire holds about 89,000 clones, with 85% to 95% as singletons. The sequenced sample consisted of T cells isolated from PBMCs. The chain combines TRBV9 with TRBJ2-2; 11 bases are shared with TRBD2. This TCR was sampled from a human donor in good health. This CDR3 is CASSVLSGGAPGELFF. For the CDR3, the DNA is TGTGCCAGCAGCGTCCTTAGCGGGGGGGCCCCCGGGGAGCTGTTTTTT. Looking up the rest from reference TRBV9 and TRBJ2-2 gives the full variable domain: DSGVTQTPKHLITATGQRVTLRCSPRSGDLSVYWYQQSLDQGLQFLIQYYNGEERAKGNILERFSAQQFPDLHSELNLSSLELGDSALYFCASSVLSGGAPGELFFGEGSRLTVL.